Following are 19 T cell receptor beta chains from one sample sequenced in a study of blood T cell repertoires in COVID-19. Profiling relied on immunoSEQ multiplex PCR, and the TCRdb table lists in-frame clones only, not all of them. Of roughly 110,000 clones listed, approximately 88% are singletons. Sequencing was done on a sample of peripheral blood. The receptor set was obtained from a human donor in a cohort sampled during active COVID-19.

V usage is TRBV29-1 and J usage is TRBJ2-1; TRBD2 agrees at 15 bases. J was trimmed by 12 bases and V by 6 bases; bases with no gene match: 9. Germline-derived CDR1 and CDR2 are SQVTM and ANQGSEA. CDR3 size: 14 residues. CDR3 sequence reads: CSVASGLAGGGQFF. The CDR3 nucleotides are TGCAGCGTCGCCTCGGGACTAGCGGGAGGTGGGCAGTTCTTC.

The rearrangement links TRBV27 to TRBJ1-3, with D possibly TRBD1 on 6 matching bases. The ends were cut back, 5 bases at V and 4 bases at J, with 18 bases in the middle. This CDR3 spans 16 amino acids. Germline lookup yields CDR1 MNHEY and CDR2 SMNVEV (reference sequence). CDR3: CASSPMKLGAGNTIYF. The CDR3 nucleotides are TGTGCCAGCAGTCCCATGAAATTGGGGGCCGGAAACACCATATATTTT.

This chain connects TRBV28 to TRBJ1-6; 8 bases line up with TRBD1. Unmatched junction bases numbered 7, after V lost 6 bases and J lost 0 bases. CDR1 MDHEN and CDR2 SYDVKM come from the germline V gene. The CDR3 covers 17 residues. The CDR3 spells CASSAPGQVSYNSPLHF. CDR3 bases: TGTGCCAGCAGCGCACCGGGACAGGTCTCCTATAATTCACCCCTCCACTTT. Complete variable domain (other parts from reference TRBV28 and TRBJ1-6): DVKVTQSSRYLVKRTGEKVFLECVQDMDHENMFWYRQDPGLGLRLIYFSYDVKMKEKGDIPEGYSVSREKKERFSLILESASTNQTSMYLCASSAPGQVSYNSPLHFGNGTRLTVT.

V is TRBV7-9 and J is TRBJ2-1, with no clear D. The CDR3 length is 12 residues. The germline gives CDR1 SEHNR, CDR2 FQNEAQ (reference sequence). Trimming removed 3 bases at V and 7 bases at J, with 7 bases between. The CDR3 DNA follows: TGTGCCAGCAGCTTTAGTCTAAATGAGCAGTTCTTC. Residues: CASSFSLNEQFF.

J is TRBJ1-1 and V is TRBV28; D unclear. This CDR3 is 14 amino acids long. The V gene's germline CDR1 is MDHEN and CDR2 SYDVKM. V shed 4 bases and J shed 0 bases, with 9 bases lying between them. CDR3 in amino acids: CASSYSNMNTEAFF. CDR3 DNA: TGTGCCAGCAGTTACAGCAACATGAACACTGAAGCTTTCTTT. The full variable domain, its missing parts supplied by reference TRBV28 and TRBJ1-1, is DVKVTQSSRYLVKRTGEKVFLECVQDMDHENMFWYRQDPGLGLRLIYFSYDVKMKEKGDIPEGYSVSREKKERFSLILESASTNQTSMYLCASSYSNMNTEAFFGQGTRLTVV.

The chain links TRBV27 to TRBJ2-7, with D maybe TRBD1 (5 bases). V lost 6 bases, J lost 2 bases, and 17 bases lay in between. CDR3 length: 15 amino acids. Germline V lookup: CDR1 MNHEY, CDR2 SMNVEV (reference sequence). The DNA of the CDR3 is TGTGCCAGCAGCCGAAACCACCAGGGTACCTACGAGCAGTACTTC. Translation gives CASSRNHQGTYEQYF.

The chain employs TRBV10-2 and TRBJ2-7, with 9 bases aligning to TRBD2. In germline, CDR1 is WSHSY, CDR2 SAAADI. The V segment lost 6 bases and the J segment 2 bases; nucleotides outside the gene matches: 2. This CDR3 has 13 amino acids. As DNA, the CDR3 is TGCGCCAGCAGCCTAGCGGGAACCTACGAGCAGTACGTC. Protein product: CASSLAGTYEQYV.

V usage is TRBV15 and J usage is TRBJ2-3; 7 bases agree with TRBD2. This CDR3 has 17 residues. Germline assignment: CDR1 LNHNV and CDR2 YYDKDF (reference sequence). V lost 5 bases, J lost 4 bases, and 15 bases stayed unmatched. As DNA, the CDR3 is TGTGCCACCAGCTCCCTTTTTGGGAGGGCCCCCGCAGATACGCAGTATTTT. Amino acid sequence: CATSSLFGRAPADTQYF.

The rearrangement uses TRBV11-2 and TRBJ2-3, with 7 bases matching TRBD1. The CDR3 consists of 16 residues. V gave up 4 bases and J gave up 1 base; unmatched junction bases: 8. Germline V lookup: CDR1 SGHAT, CDR2 FQNNGV. The CDR3 bases are TGTGCCAGCAGCTACCTCCGGGACAGTGGCACAGATACGCAGTATTTT. Its protein product is CASSYLRDSGTDTQYF.

This chain's CDR3 is CARSLAVAGDGGELFF. The CDR3 DNA reads TGTGCCAGAAGCCTCGCGGTGGCGGGGGATGGCGGGGAGCTGTTTTTT. The chain uses TRBV5-3 and TRBJ2-2; 7 bases match TRBD2. Being an ORF, TRBV5-3 has a function that is uncertain. The CDR3 runs 16 residues. V was clipped by 4 bases and J by 7 bases; unmatched bases: 13.

The chain is built from TRBV30 and TRBJ2-7, with no clear D. Germline V gene sequence: CDR1 GTSNPN, CDR2 SVGIG (reference sequence). The CDR3 length is 15 residues. Trimming stripped 3 bases from V and 0 bases from J, with 15 bases between. The CDR3 DNA sequence: TGTGCCTGGAGATCCCGACTGGTGAGCTCCTACGAGCAGTACTTC. Amino acid sequence: CAWRSRLVSSYEQYF.

The chain carries TRBV30 and TRBJ2-7; D gene unclear. Trimming removed 4 bases at V and 3 bases at J, with 10 bases between. CDR3 length: 12 residues. CDR1 GTSNPN and CDR2 SVGIG come from the germline V gene (reference sequence). CDR3 nucleotide sequence: TGTGCCTGGATTGATGGAGACTACGAGCAGTACTTC. It codes for CAWIDGDYEQYF.

The chain joins TRBV2 to TRBJ2-7, with D possibly matching TRBD1 (5 bases). V was clipped by 0 bases and J by 4 bases, with 7 bases between them. The CDR3 has 13 amino acids. Germline V gives CDR1 SNHLY, CDR2 FYNNEI. For the CDR3, the DNA is TGTGCCAGCAGTGAAGCGCGACAGTACGAGCAGTACTTC. Protein sequence: CASSEARQYEQYF.

V gene TRBV7-2 combines with J gene TRBJ2-7; 8 nucleotides agree with TRBD1. The CDR3 runs to 14 residues. Germline-derived CDR1 and CDR2 are SGHTA and FQGNSA. V lost 5 bases and J lost 2; bases outside the gene matches: 5. CDR3 residues: CASSRGTGPYEQYF. CDR3 DNA sequence: TGTGCCAGCAGCCGTGGGACAGGTCCCTACGAGCAGTACTTC.

The V gene is TRBV3-1 (or the pseudogene TRBV3-2), the J gene TRBJ1-1, with D unclear. V lost 0 bases and J 1 base, leaving 12 bases between the germline ends. The CDR3 contains 16 residues. Germline assignment: CDR1 LGHDT and CDR2 YNNKEL (reference sequence). CDR3 coding DNA: TGTGCCAGCAGCCAAGATTTGGGCAGAGCGAACACTGAAGCTTTCTTT. The encoded protein is CASSQDLGRANTEAFF.

The gene calls are TRBV11-3 and TRBJ2-1, with D possibly being TRBD2 (5 bases). Germline V CDR1 and CDR2: SGHNT, YENEEA. CDR3 length: 14 amino acids. Deletions cut 2 bases from V and 8 bases from J, with 13 bases between. The CDR3 loop is CASSLNFLGDEQFF. The DNA of the CDR3 is TGTGCCAGCAGCTTAAACTTCCTCGGGGATGAGCAGTTCTTC.

V and J are TRBV5-1 and TRBJ1-6, with unresolved D. Germline V gene lookup returns CDR1 SGHRS and CDR2 YFSETQ. The CDR3 has 15 residues. The V end was cut by 0 bases, the J end by 4 bases, with 8 bases between. CDR3 nucleotide sequence: TGCGCCAGCAGCTTGGTAGCGGTTTATAATTCACCCCTCCACTTT. This translates into CASSLVAVYNSPLHF.

The chain has TRBV30 and TRBJ2-7, with TRBD2 as a possible D gene (5 bases). The germline V gene has CDR1 GTSNPN and CDR2 SVGIG (reference sequence). Trimming cost V 8 bases and J 0 bases, with 8 bases left between them. The CDR3 length is 11 residues. The CDR3 here is CARRGSYEQYF. The DNA for the CDR3 is TGTGCCCGACGGGGCTCCTACGAGCAGTACTTC.

The V and J genes are TRBV5-4 and TRBJ2-4, with TRBD1 as a possible D gene (6 bases). Trimming took off 4 bases at V and 4 bases at J, with 9 bases between the two ends. Germline CDR1 and CDR2: SGHNT and YYREEE (reference sequence). This CDR3 has 13 residues. The CDR3 region has the DNA TGTGCCAGCAGCCCACAGGGAAAAAACATTCAGTACTTC. It encodes CASSPQGKNIQYF.